The clone carrying this TCR beta chain was counted only a few times. These data belong to a study of identical twins. Unique molecular identifiers were present on cDNA, and template switching added a universal primer site. MiXCR was run by TCRdb on the 5' RACE reads, yielding one entry per CDR3 protein. In the table there are some 1,600,000 distinct CDR3 sequences, under 35% of which are singletons. Healthy Caucasians made up all donors. The V gene end was trimmed by 5 bases and the J gene end by 0 bases; junction bases not matched to a gene: 8. The length of the CDR3 is 18 residues. CDR1 is SNHLY and CDR2 is FYNNEI in the germline V gene.

What was sequenced was cord blood. The sequence was collected from a newborn girl in good health. The chain uses TRBV2 and TRBJ2-1; 12 positions agree with TRBD2. The DNA of the CDR3 is TGTGCCAGCAGTACAACCTCGACTAGCGGGAGCTCCTACAATGAGCAGTTCTTC. Its protein is CASSTTSTSGSSYNEQFF.